This entry lists 15 T cell receptor beta chains sequenced from one sample in a study of blood T cell repertoires in COVID-19. Here immunoSEQ multiplex PCR was the method, and the copy in TCRdb shows in-frame clones only, minus some. The sample contains about 150,000 clones, 80% of which appear only once. Material: peripheral blood. These receptor sequences come from a man aged 60 to 69 with acute or convalescent COVID-19.

This rearrangement joins TRBV6-5 to TRBJ1-1; TRBD1 agrees at 10 bases. This CDR3 contains 15 residues. CDR1 and CDR2 from the germline V gene are MNHEY and SVGAGI. V shed 6 bases and J 6 bases; nucleotides not matched to a gene: 10. CDR3 sequence: CASRTGQGKGPEAFF. The CDR3 DNA reads as TGTGCCAGCAGAACGGGACAGGGGAAAGGCCCTGAAGCTTTCTTT.

The gene calls are TRBV4-3 and TRBJ2-3; 8 bases map to TRBD2. The CDR3 has 14 amino acids. J gave up 6 bases and V 4 bases, and 6 bases lay outside the gene matches. Looked up from germline, CDR1 is LGHNA and CDR2 is YSLEER. The CDR3 region is CASSPGGAGDTQYF. Written as DNA, the CDR3 is TGCGCCAGCAGCCCCGGGGGGGCCGGCGATACGCAGTATTTT.

This clone has only one observation. This sequence joins TRBV6-5 and TRBJ1-4; no firm D call. Germline V CDR1 and CDR2: MNHEY, SVGAGI. Trimming took off 2 bases at V and 8 bases at J, with 15 bases between the two ends. The CDR3 loop spans 15 amino acids. CDR3 sequence reads: CASSYVPRVGEKLFF. For the CDR3, the DNA is TGTGCCAGCAGTTACGTTCCGAGGGTGGGGGAAAAACTGTTTTTT.

This clone was recorded once. The chain employs TRBV6-5 and TRBJ1-6; the match to TRBD1 covers 9 bases. The V and J ends lost 8 bases and 10 bases, in that order; junction bases with no gene match: 3. The CDR3 runs to 12 residues. Germline V gene data show CDR1 as MNHEY and CDR2 as SVGAGI. As DNA, the CDR3 is TGTGCCAGCGAGGGACAGGGATCACCCCTCCACTTT. Translation: CASEGQGSPLHF.

The chain has TRBV7-9 and TRBJ2-3; TRBD2 agrees at 7 bases. Germline lookup yields CDR1 SEHNR and CDR2 FQNEAQ (reference sequence). V shed 5 bases and J 4 bases; nucleotides not matched to a gene: 9. The CDR3 loop spans 15 amino acids. In nucleotides, the CDR3 is TGTGCCAGCAGCCCGAACAGCGGGATTTCAGATACGCAGTATTTT. As protein: CASSPNSGISDTQYF.

This clone was observed a single time. The chain uses TRBV2 and TRBJ1-2, with 7 bases aligning to TRBD1. Germline lookup yields CDR1 SNHLY and CDR2 FYNNEI. The V and J ends lost 6 bases and 7 bases, in that order; junction bases with no gene match: 20. The CDR3 sequence is 17 residues long. The CDR3 reads CASSPRIFAEGASGYTF. In nucleotides, the CDR3 is TGTGCCAGCAGCCCTAGGATCTTCGCAGAGGGGGCTAGTGGCTACACCTTC.

This rearrangement joins TRBV2 to TRBJ2-1; TRBD1 matches at 7 bases. Germline V gene sequence: CDR1 SNHLY, CDR2 FYNNEI. The V gene end was trimmed by 0 bases and the J gene end by 8 bases; junction bases not matched to a gene: 4. The length of the CDR3 is 14 residues. The CDR3 DNA reads TGTGCCAGCAGTGAAGCGAACAGGGGCTATGAGCAGTTCTTC. This translates into CASSEANRGYEQFF.

This clone was found a few times. The chain is built from TRBV10-3 and TRBJ2-7; 10 bases are a match to TRBD1. Germline assignment: CDR1 ENHRY and CDR2 SYGVKD. The CDR3 is 12 amino acids. V shed 6 bases, J shed 7 bases, and the junction held 3 bases outside the gene matches. The CDR3 sequence: CAIRGTGVEQYF. CDR3 DNA sequence: TGTGCCATCAGGGGGACAGGGGTGGAGCAGTACTTC.

As to this clone: Other DNA sequences in the same sample also yield this CDR3. The J gene is TRBJ2-7, the V gene TRBV5-1; D call uncertain. Germline V CDR1 and CDR2: SGHRS, YFSETQ. Trimming shortened V by 0 bases and J by 0 bases, and 7 bases separated the two germline ends. There are 14 residues in the CDR3. CDR3 protein: CASSLGRSSYEQYF. The CDR3, as DNA: TGCGCCAGCAGCTTGGGGCGGAGCTCCTACGAGCAGTACTTC.

The sample holds one count of this clone. The chain is built from TRBV5-8 and TRBJ1-1, with D possibly being TRBD1 (6 bases). CDR1 is SGHTS and CDR2 is YDEGEE in the germline V gene. Trimming removed 0 bases from V and 5 bases from J, with 14 bases in between. This CDR3 comprises 15 residues. CDR3 amino acids: CASSLGQGMWTEAFF. CDR3 coding DNA: TGTGCCAGCAGCTTGGGCCAGGGGATGTGGACTGAAGCTTTCTTT.

This chain uses TRBV5-5 with TRBJ2-7; TRBD1 aligns across 11 bases. From germline, CDR1 is SGHKS and CDR2 YYEKEE (reference sequence). The junction had 4 bases not matched to a gene; V was cut back by 4 bases and J by 4 bases. The CDR3 spans 14 residues. CDR3 in DNA: TGTGCCAGCAGCGGGGGGACAGGGGGATACGAGCAGTACTTC. It translates to CASSGGTGGYEQYF.

The rearrangement links TRBV7-2 to TRBJ2-3, with 9 nucleotides matching TRBD2. The J segment lost 4 bases and the V segment lost 4 bases, leaving 15 bases of the junction unmatched. This CDR3 comprises 18 residues. In germline, CDR1 is SGHTA, CDR2 FQGNSA. The CDR3 spells CASSSGRGGRASADTQYF. CDR3 nucleotides: TGTGCCAGCAGCTCCGGGAGGGGCGGGAGGGCGTCCGCAGATACGCAGTATTTT.

The chain joins TRBV2 to TRBJ2-3, with D possibly being TRBD2 (5 bases). CDR1 and CDR2 from the germline V gene are SNHLY and FYNNEI. Trimming removed 4 bases at V and 6 bases at J, with 17 bases between. The CDR3 spans 15 residues. As DNA, the CDR3 is TGTGCCAGCAGTGTTAGAGGGTTAATCGTTGATACGCAGTATTTT. This translates into CASSVRGLIVDTQYF.

The CDR3 protein is CASRRTPGTANEKLFF. The DNA for the CDR3 is TGTGCCAGTAGGAGGACCCCCGGGACAGCTAATGAAAAACTGTTTTTT. J is TRBJ1-4 and V is TRBV19; 7 bases fit TRBD1. The junction had 10 bases not matched to a gene; V was cut back by 6 bases and J by 3 bases. Germline V gives CDR1 LNHDA, CDR2 SQIVND (reference sequence). CDR3 size: 16 residues.

This clone has a handful of counts. The chain links TRBV30 to TRBJ1-6, with no clear D. Per germline, CDR1 GTSNPN and CDR2 SVGIG (reference sequence). This CDR3 comprises 13 residues. The V end was cut by 2 bases, the J end by 7 bases, with 9 bases between. CDR3 DNA sequence: TGTGCCTGGAGTTCCACGGGGAATTCACCCCTCCACTTT. Translation: CAWSSTGNSPLHF.